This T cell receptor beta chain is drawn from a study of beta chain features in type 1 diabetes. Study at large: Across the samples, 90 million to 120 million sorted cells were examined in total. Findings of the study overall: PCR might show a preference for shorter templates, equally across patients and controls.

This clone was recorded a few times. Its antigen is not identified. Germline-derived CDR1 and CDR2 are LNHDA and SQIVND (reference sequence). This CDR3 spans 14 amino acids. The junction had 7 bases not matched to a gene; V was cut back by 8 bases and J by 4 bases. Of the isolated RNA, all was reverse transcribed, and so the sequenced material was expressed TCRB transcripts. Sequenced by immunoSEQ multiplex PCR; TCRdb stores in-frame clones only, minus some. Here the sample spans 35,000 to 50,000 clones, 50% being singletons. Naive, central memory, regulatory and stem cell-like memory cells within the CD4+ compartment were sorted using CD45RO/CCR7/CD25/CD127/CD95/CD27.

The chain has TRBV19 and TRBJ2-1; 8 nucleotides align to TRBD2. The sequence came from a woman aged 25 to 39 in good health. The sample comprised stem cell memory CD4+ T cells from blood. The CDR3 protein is CASGAGANYNEQFF. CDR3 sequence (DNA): TGTGCCAGTGGAGCGGGAGCAAATTACAATGAGCAGTTCTTC. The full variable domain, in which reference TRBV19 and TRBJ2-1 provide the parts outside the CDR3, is DGGITQSPKYLFRKEGQNVTLSCEQNLNHDAMYWYRQDPGQGLRLIYYSQIVNDFQKGDIAEGYSVSREKKESFPLTVTSAQKNPTAFYLCASGAGANYNEQFFGPGTRLTVL.